This T cell receptor beta chain was retrieved from a study of T cell repertoires in cytomegalovirus infection. Study context: Both CMV infection and a matching HLA type were indicated by public TCR beta signatures.

Whole-study results and caveats: Adding up the frequency of public TCR beta families identified people who carried CMV plus the relevant HLA.

TCRdb re-derived calls from the reads in MiXCR, one entry per CDR3 protein. The sample comprises some 940,000 distinct CDR3 sequences, 25% to 40% of which are singletons, and 13% rests with the top ten. This CDR3 has 14 amino acids. Looked up from germline, CDR1 is SNHLY and CDR2 is FYNNEI. V shed 4 bases, J shed 4 bases, and the junction held 5 bases outside the gene matches. Comment on this clonotype: Its antigen is currently unknown.

This material consisted of cultured CD8+ T cells from PBMCs, taken from culture after CMV antigen stimulation. This clonotype was sampled from a human donor in good health (CMV status not recorded). Some clones in this sample may be carry-over from other donors' samples. The rearrangement joins TRBV2 to TRBJ2-5; TRBD1 matches at 8 bases. CDR3 protein: CASSGQGSAETQYF. CDR3 bases: TGTGCCAGCAGTGGACAGGGGAGCGCAGAGACCCAGTACTTC.